This T cell receptor (beta chain) was captured in a study of blood T cell repertoires in COVID-19. On the study more broadly: There were acute and convalescent COVID-19 samples, and they came from the United States, Italy and Spain. The analysed material was cDNA or gDNA that came from T cells, B-cell-depleted T cells, or PBMCs.

Only in-frame clones appear in the TCRdb table, and some are missing; sequencing was by immunoSEQ multiplex PCR. Of about 140,000 clones listed, approximately 80% are singletons. This CDR3 is built from 17 residues. V gave up 1 base and J gave up 2 bases, with 18 bases separating them. The rearrangement joins TRBV5-3 to TRBJ2-5, with D perhaps TRBD2 (6 bases). TRBV5-3 is an open reading frame whose function is uncertain. The receptor was isolated from a woman aged 18-35 years who had been exposed to COVID-19. Sample: PBMCs or T cells enriched from blood (not recorded which). CDR3 bases: TGTGCCAGAAGCTTGTTGCTAGCGTGGGAACAGCAAGAGACCCAGTACTTC. Amino acid sequence: CARSLLLAWEQQETQYF.